The rows below give T cell receptor beta chains drawn from one sample of a study of blood T cell repertoires in COVID-19. TCRdb's table, derived via immunoSEQ multiplex PCR, lists solely in-frame clones and lacks some. The sample comprises about 67,000 clones, about four fifths of which are singletons, and 6.3% rests with the top ten. The sequenced material came from peripheral blood. These receptor sequences come from a woman in her sixties or seventies with acute or convalescent COVID-19. CDR3s include the opening cysteine and the closing phenylalanine or tryptophan. A D gene is named only where the DNA matches it firmly. Clone size is shown for a subset of rows, as once, few, many or a class of expanded clone.

TRBV7-9	TRBJ2-2	many	NA	CASSRSPGTGELFF	TGTGCCAGCAGCCGAAGTCCAGGAACCGGGGAGCTGTTTTTT
TRBV10-2	TRBJ1-6	NA	TRBD1	CASGTGNNSPLHF	TGCGCCAGCGGGACAGGAAATAATTCACCCCTCCACTTT
TRBV9	TRBJ2-1	once	TRBD2	CASSVTSGGFYNEQFF	TGTGCCAGCAGCGTAACTAGCGGGGGGTTCTACAATGAGCAGTTCTTC
TRBV12-3/TRBV12-4	TRBJ1-6	NA	NA	CASSFGEGSPLHF	TGTGCCAGCAGTTTCGGGGAAGGGTCACCCCTCCACTTT
TRBV6-5	TRBJ1-6	NA	TRBD1	CASSYGGQGNSPLHF	TGTGCCAGCAGTTACGGAGGACAGGGGAATTCACCCCTCCACTTT
TRBV6-2/TRBV6-3	TRBJ1-2	NA	NA	CASSGTGGYTF	TGTGCCAGCAGTGGCACGGGTGGCTACACCTTC
TRBV11-2	TRBJ1-1	NA	TRBD1	CASSLGDRLGDTEAFF	TGTGCCAGCAGCTTAGGGGACAGGTTAGGGGACACTGAAGCTTTCTTT
TRBV27	TRBJ2-2	few	NA	CASSWGRPRQRKNTGELFF	TGTGCCAGCAGTTGGGGGCGTCCGAGACAGCGGAAGAACACCGGGGAGCTGTTTTTT
TRBV19	TRBJ2-3	NA	TRBD1	CASSIPQGVGDTQYF	TGTGCCAGTAGTATTCCACAGGGGGTCGGGGATACGCAGTATTTT
TRBV6-5	TRBJ2-3	NA	NA	CASRAESTDTQYF	TGTGCCAGCAGGGCAGAAAGCACAGATACGCAGTATTTT
TRBV4-1	TRBJ2-5	NA	NA	CASSRQASQETQYF	TGCGCCAGCAGCCGACAGGCTTCCCAAGAGACCCAGTACTTC
TRBV25-1	TRBJ2-1	NA	NA	CASSEYAGSNEQFF	TGTGCCAGCAGTGAATATGCGGGGTCCAATGAGCAGTTCTTC
TRBV4-2	TRBJ1-2	few	TRBD1	CASSQDDRGQYGYTF	TGTGCCAGCAGCCAAGACGACAGGGGGCAGTATGGCTACACCTTC
TRBV23-1	TRBJ1-5	few	NA	CASRQNKGNSNQPQHF	TGCGCCAGCAGACAGAACAAGGGGAATAGCAATCAGCCCCAGCATTTT
TRBV7-2	TRBJ2-1	NA	TRBD2	CASSLPSQWGGYNEQFF	TGTGCCAGCAGCTTACCCTCTCAATGGGGGGGTTACAATGAGCAGTTCTTC
TRBV5-1	TRBJ1-1	NA	NA	CASSLDRTTTEAFF	TGCGCCAGCAGCTTGGACCGGACTACCACTGAAGCTTTCTTT
TRBV5-1	TRBJ1-4	few	TRBD1	CASSPGTGIKGEKLFF	TGCGCCAGCAGCCCCGGGACAGGGATTAAGGGTGAAAAACTGTTTTTT
TRBV5-1	TRBJ2-6	once	NA	CASSQMFSGANVLTF	TGCGCCAGCAGCCAGATGTTCTCTGGGGCCAACGTCCTGACTTTC
TRBV7-3	TRBJ1-1	NA	NA	CASSLYQGPNTEAFF	TGTGCCAGCAGCTTATATCAGGGTCCGAACACTGAAGCTTTCTTT
TRBV4-2	TRBJ2-1	once	NA	CASSQGEENEQFF	TGTGCCAGCAGCCAAGGCGAGGAGAATGAGCAGTTCTTC
TRBV5-8	TRBJ1-2	NA	TRBD1	CASSLQGASGYGYTF	TGTGCCAGCAGCCTACAGGGGGCATCTGGCTATGGCTACACCTTC
TRBV30	TRBJ1-2	NA	NA	CAWSEPGLANYGYTF	TGTGCCTGGAGTGAGCCGGGTCTAGCTAACTATGGCTACACCTTC
TRBV6-5	TRBJ1-2	NA	TRBD1	CASSVSGTGGGYTF	TGTGCCAGCAGCGTATCCGGGACAGGGGGTGGCTACACCTTC
TRBV23-1	TRBJ2-7	NA	TRBD2	CASTGRLAGGPTYEQYF	TGCGCCAGCACCGGGCGACTAGCGGGGGGACCTACCTACGAGCAGTACTTC
TRBV7-3	TRBJ2-7	NA	TRBD2	CASSFGGGYEQYF	TGTGCCAGCAGCTTCGGCGGGGGGTACGAGCAGTACTTC
TRBV7-9	TRBJ2-2	NA	NA	CASSLVSRGTGELFF	TGTGCCAGCAGCTTAGTTAGCCGTGGCACCGGGGAGCTGTTTTTT
TRBV7-7	TRBJ2-1	NA	NA	CASSLAPAVAEQFF	TGTGCTAGCAGCTTAGCCCCGGCGGTGGCCGAGCAGTTCTTC
TRBV5-1	TRBJ2-1	NA	TRBD2	CASSFGAGVGNEQFF	TGCGCCAGCAGCTTTGGAGCGGGGGTGGGTAATGAGCAGTTCTTC
TRBV9	TRBJ2-7	few	TRBD2	CASSRGDYPHEQYF	TGTGCCAGCAGCCGAGGGGACTACCCCCACGAGCAGTACTTC
TRBV29-1	TRBJ2-5	NA	NA	CSVVGLQETQYF	TGCAGCGTTGTTGGCCTCCAAGAGACCCAGTACTTC
TRBV2	TRBJ2-5	NA	NA	CASRAGQTPGTQYF	TGTGCCAGCAGGGCGGGACAGACCCCAGGGACCCAGTACTTC
TRBV30	TRBJ2-7	NA	NA	CAWRCSRGYEQYF	TGTGCCTGGAGGTGCAGCAGGGGCTACGAGCAGTACTTC
TRBV6-6	TRBJ2-7	NA	TRBD1	CASTNLGQGNYEQYF	TGTGCCAGCACTAACTTAGGACAGGGAAATTACGAGCAGTACTTC
TRBV7-3	TRBJ1-1	NA	NA	CASSLKGEEDEAFF	TGTGCCAGCAGCTTAAAAGGGGAGGAGGATGAAGCTTTCTTT
TRBV9	TRBJ1-2	NA	TRBD1	CASSDGDRNGYTF	TGTGCCAGCAGCGATGGGGACAGGAATGGCTACACCTTC
TRBV5-5	TRBJ1-2	NA	TRBD1	CASSWTGVGYGYTF	TGTGCCAGCAGCTGGACAGGGGTTGGCTATGGCTACACCTTC
TRBV19	TRBJ1-1	NA	NA	CASSMARRAGTEAFF	TGTGCCAGTAGTATGGCGCGGCGCGCGGGCACTGAAGCTTTCTTT
TRBV19	TRBJ2-3	NA	NA	CASSRHRVDTQYF	TGTGCCAGTAGCCGTCACAGGGTAGATACGCAGTATTTT
TRBV6-5	TRBJ2-7	NA	TRBD1	CASSRTDRGYEQYF	TGTGCCAGCAGTCGAACGGACAGGGGCTACGAGCAGTACTTC
TRBV4-1	TRBJ1-2	few	NA	CASSPGQLNYGYTF	TGCGCCAGCAGCCCGGGACAACTTAACTATGGCTACACCTTC